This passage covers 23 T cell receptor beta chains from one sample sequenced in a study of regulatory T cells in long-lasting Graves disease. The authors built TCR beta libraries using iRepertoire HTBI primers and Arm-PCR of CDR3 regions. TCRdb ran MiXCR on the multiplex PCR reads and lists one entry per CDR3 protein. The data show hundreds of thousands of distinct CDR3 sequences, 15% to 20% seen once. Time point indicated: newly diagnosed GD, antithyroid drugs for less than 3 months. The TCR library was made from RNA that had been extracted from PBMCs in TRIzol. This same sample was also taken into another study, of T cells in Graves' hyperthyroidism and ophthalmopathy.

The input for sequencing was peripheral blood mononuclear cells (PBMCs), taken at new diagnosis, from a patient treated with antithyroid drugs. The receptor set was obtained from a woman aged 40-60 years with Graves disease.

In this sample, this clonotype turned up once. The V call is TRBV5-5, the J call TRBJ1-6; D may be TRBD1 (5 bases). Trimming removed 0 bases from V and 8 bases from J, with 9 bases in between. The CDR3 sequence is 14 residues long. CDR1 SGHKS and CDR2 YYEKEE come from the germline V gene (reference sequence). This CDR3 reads CASSLAGGDSPLHF. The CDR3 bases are TGTGCCAGCAGCTTGGCCGGGGGTGATTCACCCCTCCACTTT.

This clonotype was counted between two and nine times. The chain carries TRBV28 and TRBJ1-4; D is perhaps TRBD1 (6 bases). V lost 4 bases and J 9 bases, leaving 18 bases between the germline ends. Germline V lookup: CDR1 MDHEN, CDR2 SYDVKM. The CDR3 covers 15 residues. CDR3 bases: TGTGCCAGCAGTTGGGGTTCGGGGGGCGTCAAAAAACTGTTTTTT. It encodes CASSWGSGGVKKLFF.

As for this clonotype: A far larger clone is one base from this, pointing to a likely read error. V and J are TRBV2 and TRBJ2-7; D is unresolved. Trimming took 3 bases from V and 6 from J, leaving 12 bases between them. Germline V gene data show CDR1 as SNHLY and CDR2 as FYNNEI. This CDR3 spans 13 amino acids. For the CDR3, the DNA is TGTGCCAGCAGTGATCAAGCCAGGACCGAGCAGTACTTC. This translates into CASSDQARTEQYF.

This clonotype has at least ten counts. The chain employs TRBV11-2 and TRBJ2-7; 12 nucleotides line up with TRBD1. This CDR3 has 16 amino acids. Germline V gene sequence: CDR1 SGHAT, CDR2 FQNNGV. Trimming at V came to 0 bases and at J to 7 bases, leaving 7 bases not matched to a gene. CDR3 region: CASSLDRGQGASEQYF. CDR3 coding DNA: TGTGCCAGCAGCTTAGATCGGGGACAGGGGGCGAGTGAGCAGTACTTC.

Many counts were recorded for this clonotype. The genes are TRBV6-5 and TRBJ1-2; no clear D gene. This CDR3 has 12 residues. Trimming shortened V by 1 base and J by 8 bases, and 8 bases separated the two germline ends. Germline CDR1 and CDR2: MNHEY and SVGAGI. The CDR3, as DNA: TGTGCCAGCAGTTACTTCACGGAGGGCTACACCTTC. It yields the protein CASSYFTEGYTF.

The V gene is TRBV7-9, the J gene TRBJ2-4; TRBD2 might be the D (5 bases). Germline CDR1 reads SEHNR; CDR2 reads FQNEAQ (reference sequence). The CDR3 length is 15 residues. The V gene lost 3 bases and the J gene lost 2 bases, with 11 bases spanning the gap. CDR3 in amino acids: CASSLDLATKNIQYF. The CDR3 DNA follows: TGTGCCAGCAGCTTGGATTTAGCGACCAAAAACATTCAGTACTTC.

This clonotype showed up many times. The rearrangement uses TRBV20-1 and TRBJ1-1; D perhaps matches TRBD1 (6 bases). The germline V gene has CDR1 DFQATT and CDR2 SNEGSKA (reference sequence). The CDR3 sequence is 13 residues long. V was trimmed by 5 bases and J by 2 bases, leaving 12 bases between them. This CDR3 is CSASQGINTEAFF. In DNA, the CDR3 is TGCAGTGCTTCACAGGGTATCAACACTGAAGCTTTCTTT.

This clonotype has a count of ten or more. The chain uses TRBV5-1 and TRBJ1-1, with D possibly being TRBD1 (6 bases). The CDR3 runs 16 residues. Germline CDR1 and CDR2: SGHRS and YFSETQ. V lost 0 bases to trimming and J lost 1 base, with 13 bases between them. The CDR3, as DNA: TGCGCCAGCAGCTTGGGTGTCAGGACAGAGAACACTGAAGCTTTCTTT. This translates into CASSLGVRTENTEAFF.

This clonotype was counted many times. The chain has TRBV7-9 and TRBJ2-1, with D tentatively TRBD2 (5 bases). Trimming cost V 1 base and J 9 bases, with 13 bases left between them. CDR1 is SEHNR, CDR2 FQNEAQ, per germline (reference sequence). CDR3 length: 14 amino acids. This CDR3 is CASSLVSGVREQFF. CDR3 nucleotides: TGTGCCAGCAGCTTAGTTTCCGGGGTCCGTGAGCAGTTCTTC.

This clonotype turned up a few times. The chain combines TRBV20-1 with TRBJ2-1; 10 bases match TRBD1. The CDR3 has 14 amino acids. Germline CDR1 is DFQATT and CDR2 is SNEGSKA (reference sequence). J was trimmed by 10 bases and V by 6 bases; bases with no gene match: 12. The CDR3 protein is CSAAETGGWGEQFF. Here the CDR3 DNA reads TGCAGTGCGGCCGAGACAGGGGGCTGGGGGGAGCAGTTCTTC.

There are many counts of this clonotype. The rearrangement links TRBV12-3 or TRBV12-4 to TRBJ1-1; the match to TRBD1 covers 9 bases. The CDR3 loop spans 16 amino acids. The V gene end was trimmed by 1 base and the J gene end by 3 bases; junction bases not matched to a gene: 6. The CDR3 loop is CASSLVWGQGDTEAFF. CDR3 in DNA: TGTGCCAGCAGTTTAGTATGGGGACAGGGAGACACTGAAGCTTTCTTT.

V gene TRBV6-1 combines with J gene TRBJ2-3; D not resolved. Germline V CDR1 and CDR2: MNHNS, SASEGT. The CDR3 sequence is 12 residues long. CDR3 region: CAGFHSTDTQYF. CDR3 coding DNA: TGTGCGGGGTTCCATAGCACAGATACGCAGTATTTT.

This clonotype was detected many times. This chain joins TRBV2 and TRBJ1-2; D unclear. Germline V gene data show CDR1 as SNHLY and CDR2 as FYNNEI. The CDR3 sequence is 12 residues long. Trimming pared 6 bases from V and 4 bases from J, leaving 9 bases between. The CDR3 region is CASSTAFYGYTF. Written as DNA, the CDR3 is TGTGCCAGCAGCACAGCCTTCTATGGCTACACCTTC.

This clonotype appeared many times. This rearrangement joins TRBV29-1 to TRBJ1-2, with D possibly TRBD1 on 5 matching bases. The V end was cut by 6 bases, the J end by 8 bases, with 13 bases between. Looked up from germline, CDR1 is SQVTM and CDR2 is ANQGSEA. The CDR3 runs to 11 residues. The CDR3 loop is CSVEGSYGYTF. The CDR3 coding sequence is TGCAGCGTGGAGGGGTCTTACGGCTACACCTTC.

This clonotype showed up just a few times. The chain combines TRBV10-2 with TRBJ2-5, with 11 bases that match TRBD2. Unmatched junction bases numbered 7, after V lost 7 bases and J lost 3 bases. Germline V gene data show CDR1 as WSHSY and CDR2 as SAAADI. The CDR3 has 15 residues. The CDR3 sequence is CASTTSGGVEETQYF. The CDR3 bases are TGCGCCAGCACCACTAGCGGGGGTGTCGAAGAGACCCAGTACTTC.

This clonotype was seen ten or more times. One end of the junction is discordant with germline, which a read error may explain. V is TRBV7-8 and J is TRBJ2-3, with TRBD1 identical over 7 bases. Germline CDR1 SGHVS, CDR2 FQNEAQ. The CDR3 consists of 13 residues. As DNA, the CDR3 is TGTGCCAGCACCGTACCGGGACAGCATCGGTCTTTCTTT. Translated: CASTVPGQHRSFF.

The CDR3 spells CSVVRDGYRELFF. The CDR3 DNA reads TGCAGCGTCGTCCGGGACGGCTACCGGGAGCTGTTTTTT. This rearrangement joins TRBV29-1 to TRBJ2-2, with D possibly called TRBD1 or TRBD2 (5 bases each). The V gene lost 6 bases and the J gene lost 9 bases, with 17 bases spanning the gap. CDR1 is SQVTM and CDR2 is ANQGSEA in the germline V gene. The CDR3 runs 13 residues.

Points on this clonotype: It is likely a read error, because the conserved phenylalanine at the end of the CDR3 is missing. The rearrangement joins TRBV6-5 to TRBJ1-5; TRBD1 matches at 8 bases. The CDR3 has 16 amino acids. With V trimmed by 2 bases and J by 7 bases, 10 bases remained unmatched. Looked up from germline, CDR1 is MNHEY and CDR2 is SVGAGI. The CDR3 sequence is CASSYRRDRGGQPQHL. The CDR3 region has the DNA TGTGCCAGCAGTTACAGACGAGACAGGGGTGGCCAGCCCCAGCATCTT.

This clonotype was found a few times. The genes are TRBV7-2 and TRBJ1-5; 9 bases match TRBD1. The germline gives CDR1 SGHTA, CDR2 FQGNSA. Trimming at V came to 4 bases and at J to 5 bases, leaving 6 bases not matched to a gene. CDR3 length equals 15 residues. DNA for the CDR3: TGTGCCAGCAGCTCGACAGGGGGAAGGGATCAGCCCCAGCATTTT. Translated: CASSSTGGRDQPQHF.

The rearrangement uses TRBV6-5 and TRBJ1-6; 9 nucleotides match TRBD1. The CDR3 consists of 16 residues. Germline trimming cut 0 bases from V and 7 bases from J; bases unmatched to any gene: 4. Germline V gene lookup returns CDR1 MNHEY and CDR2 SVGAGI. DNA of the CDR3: TGTGCCAGCAGTTACTCCGGGACAGGGAACAATTCACCCCTCCACTTT. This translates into CASSYSGTGNNSPLHF.

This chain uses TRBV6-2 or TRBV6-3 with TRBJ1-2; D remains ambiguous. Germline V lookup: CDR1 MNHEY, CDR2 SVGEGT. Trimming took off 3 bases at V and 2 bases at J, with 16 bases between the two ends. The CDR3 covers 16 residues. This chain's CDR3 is CASSYPDPLGNYGYTF. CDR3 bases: TGTGCCAGCAGTTATCCCGACCCCCTGGGAAACTATGGCTACACCTTC.

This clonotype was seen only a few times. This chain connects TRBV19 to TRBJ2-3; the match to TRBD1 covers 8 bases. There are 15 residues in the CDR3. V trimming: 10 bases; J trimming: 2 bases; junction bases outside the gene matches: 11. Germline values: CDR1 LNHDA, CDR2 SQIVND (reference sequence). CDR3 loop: CAIRRQGLDTDTQYF. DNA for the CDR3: TGTGCCATCCGTAGACAGGGGCTAGACACAGATACGCAGTATTTT.

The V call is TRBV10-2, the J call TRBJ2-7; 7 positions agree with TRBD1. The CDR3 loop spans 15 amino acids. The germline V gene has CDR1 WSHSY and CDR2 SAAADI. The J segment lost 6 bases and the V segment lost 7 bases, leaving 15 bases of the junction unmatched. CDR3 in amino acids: CASTRGFAYEGEQYF. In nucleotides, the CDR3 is TGCGCCAGCACCAGGGGGTTCGCGTATGAGGGCGAGCAGTACTTC.